Each of the 30 T cell receptor beta chains below was sequenced from the same sample in a study of CD8+CD57+ T cells in acquired aplastic anemia (dated by TCRdb to 2016 to 2019). TCRdb lists the instrument as Illumina HiSeq 2000. Profiling of TCR beta VDJ combinations and CDR3 sequences used genomic DNA as the template. TCRdb passed the public sequencing reads through fastp at Q25 and MiXCR, retaining productive beta sequences. Records with the same CDR3 protein are collapsed into one entry carrying the most frequent genes and DNA. Recorded for this sample are 250,000 to 300,000 distinct CDR3 sequences; approximately 56% of them occurred a single time. The leading ten clones occupy around 8% of the sample. Material: sorted CD4+, CD8+, or CD8+CD57+ T cells (not recorded which) from PBMCs. The source is a human donor with severe aplastic anemia or a healthy control (not recorded which).

The chain has TRBV7-6 and TRBJ2-1; 10 bases fit TRBD2. V was pared by 4 bases and J by 5 bases, with 5 bases of the junction left unmatched. CDR3 length equals 15 residues. Per germline, CDR1 SGHVS and CDR2 FNYEAQ. CDR3 DNA: TGTGCCAGCAGCTCAGCGGGGGGGCCGGACAATGAGCAGTTCTTC. It codes for CASSSAGGPDNEQFF.

This clonotype was seen at least ten times. The gene calls are TRBV25-1 and TRBJ2-7; no firm D call. V was pared by 2 bases and J by 7 bases, with 12 bases between. This CDR3 has 13 amino acids. Germline V gene data show CDR1 as MGHDK and CDR2 as SYGVNS. CDR3 protein: CASSEVGLYEQYF. The CDR3 DNA reads as TGTGCCAGCAGTGAAGTTGGTCTCTATGAGCAGTACTTC.

The chain combines TRBV15 with TRBJ1-2; unclear D gene. The germline gives CDR1 LNHNV, CDR2 YYDKDF (reference sequence). V gave up 5 bases and J gave up 0 bases, with 10 bases separating them. The CDR3 has 14 residues. Here the CDR3 reads CATSPSPSNYGYTF. The CDR3 nucleotides read TGTGCCACCAGCCCCTCCCCCTCTAACTATGGCTACACCTTC.

This clonotype was picked up one time. V is TRBV24-1 and J is TRBJ2-2; either TRBD1 or TRBD2 may fit D (7 bases each). CDR3 length: 14 amino acids. Looked up from germline, CDR1 is KGHDR and CDR2 is SFDVKD. The CDR3 region is CATCRGGNTGELFF. The CDR3, as DNA: TGTGCAACCTGCAGGGGGGGGAACACCGGGGAGCTGTTTTTT.

A remark on this clonotype: A read error may account for a junction end that differs from germline. The chain has TRBV20-1 and TRBJ2-4; D may correspond to TRBD1 or TRBD2 (5 bases each). Germline V gene data show CDR1 as DFQATT and CDR2 as SNEGSKA (reference sequence). There are 14 residues in the CDR3. The CDR3 loop is CSARASGAKSIQYF. The CDR3 nucleotides are TGCAGTGCTAGAGCCTCCGGGGCCAAAAGCATTCAGTACTTC.

For this clonotype: Since the CDR3 does not end with the conserved phenylalanine or tryptophan, this likely comes from a read error. The DNA is left out, because the CDR3 cannot be placed on it with certainty; the CDR3 is given as TCRdb lists it. The genes are TRBV12-3 or TRBV12-4 and TRBJ2-5; TRBD1 reflects the table's D call only, with no check against the DNA. With termini counted, the CDR3 has 12 amino acids. CDR3: CASSLRQGTFNT.

This clonotype was observed a handful of times. The J gene is TRBJ1-1, the V gene TRBV9; D might be TRBD1 (5 bases). Looked up from germline, CDR1 is SGDLS and CDR2 is YYNGEE. V lost 3 bases and J 11 bases, leaving 14 bases between the germline ends. This CDR3 has 12 amino acids. Here the CDR3 reads CASSGGAGEAFF. The CDR3 DNA is TGTGCCAGCAGCGGCGGGGCCGGCGAGGCTTTCTTT.

This clonotype was counted at least ten times. V is TRBV5-6 and J is TRBJ1-2; D is undetermined. V dropped 3 bases and J dropped 6 bases, with 12 bases sitting between them. The CDR3 extends over 13 amino acids. Germline lookup yields CDR1 SGHDT and CDR2 YYEEEE. For the CDR3, the DNA is TGTGCCAGCAGCTCTGGGCCTGACGATGGCTACACCTTC. Its translation is CASSSGPDDGYTF.

This chain connects TRBV9 to TRBJ1-4; perhaps TRBD1 as D (5 bases). The V gene lost 3 bases and the J gene lost 2 bases, with 23 bases spanning the gap. Germline CDR1 SGDLS, CDR2 YYNGEE. The CDR3 consists of 19 residues. The CDR3: CASSDTNLAGGWTNEKLFF. DNA for the CDR3: TGTGCCAGCAGCGACACAAACCTAGCGGGGGGTTGGACTAATGAAAAACTGTTTTTT.

On this clonotype: One end of the junction varies from germline; a read error may be responsible. This rearrangement joins TRBV25-1 to TRBJ1-4, with D possibly matching TRBD1 (5 bases). The CDR3 is 18 residues long. Per germline, CDR1 MGHDK and CDR2 SYGVNS. The CDR3: CASSEGTARGTKNEKLFF. DNA of the CDR3: TGTGCCAGCAGTGAAGGAACTGCTCGAGGGACCAAAAATGAAAAGCTGTTTTTT.

The V and J genes are TRBV12-3 or TRBV12-4 and TRBJ1-2; no clear D gene. This CDR3 contains 14 residues. V was trimmed by 5 bases and J by 6 bases, leaving 16 bases between them. The CDR3 DNA follows: TGTGCCAGCAGTCGGACCGTCCCTTGGGATGGCTACACCTTC. Amino acid sequence: CASSRTVPWDGYTF.

The chain links TRBV20-1 to TRBJ2-1, with 9 bases that match TRBD2. Per the germline V gene, CDR1 is DFQATT and CDR2 is SNEGSKA (reference sequence). The CDR3 extends over 15 amino acids. J lost 8 bases, V lost 4 bases, and 12 bases had no gene match. Here the CDR3 reads CSAMASGAPRDEQFF. For the CDR3, the DNA is TGCAGTGCTATGGCTAGCGGGGCGCCCAGGGATGAGCAGTTCTTC.

The chain joins TRBV15 to TRBJ2-2, with D maybe TRBD1 (6 bases). Germline CDR1 and CDR2: LNHNV and YYDKDF (reference sequence). The V and J ends lost 0 bases and 3 bases respectively, with 8 bases between them. The CDR3 is made up of 15 amino acids. Here the CDR3 DNA reads TGTGCCACCAGCAGAGACAGGGGCGACACCGGGGAGCTGTTTTTT. It is translated as CATSRDRGDTGELFF.

The chain uses TRBV29-1 and TRBJ1-2; D may be TRBD1 (6 bases). CDR1 and CDR2 (germline): SQVTM, ANQGSEA. Trimming removed 6 bases from V and 8 bases from J, with 19 bases in between. This CDR3 comprises 13 residues. The CDR3 DNA sequence: TGCAGCGTAGTACAGGGTCGGGGTGTGGGCTACACCTTC. Translated, it gives CSVVQGRGVGYTF.

V gene TRBV19 combines with J gene TRBJ2-3; TRBD2 matches at 7 bases. The CDR3 runs to 16 residues. Germline assignment: CDR1 LNHDA and CDR2 SQIVND (reference sequence). J lost 0 bases, V lost 1 base, and 4 bases had no gene match. The CDR3 nucleotides are TGTGCCAGTAGTATAGTTCCTAGCGGTAGCACAGATACGCAGTATTTT. Translation: CASSIVPSGSTDTQYF.

This chain joins TRBV5-6 and TRBJ1-2, with D unclear. Germline assignment: CDR1 SGHDT and CDR2 YYEEEE. The CDR3 consists of 12 residues. The V end was cut by 0 bases, the J end by 8 bases, with 8 bases between. The CDR3 sequence: CASSLVGEGYTF. CDR3 sequence (DNA): TGTGCCAGCAGCTTGGTGGGCGAGGGCTACACCTTC.

The genes are TRBV29-1 and TRBJ2-5, with D unresolved. Trimming pared 1 base from V and 11 bases from J, leaving 11 bases between. Germline loops: CDR1 SQVTM, CDR2 ANQGSEA. The CDR3 extends over 11 amino acids. The CDR3 region has the DNA TGCAGCGTTGAAGGGGCCGGAACGCAGTACTTC. The encoded protein is CSVEGAGTQYF.

The chain joins TRBV2 to TRBJ2-7; 9 bases match TRBD1. CDR1 is SNHLY and CDR2 is FYNNEI in the germline V gene. After removal of 3 bases from V and 0 bases from J, the junction contained 6 bases not matched to a gene. CDR3 length equals 16 residues. The DNA for the CDR3 is TGTGCCAGCAGTGACGAAGGACAGGGGAGCTCCTACGAGCAGTACTTC. Encoded protein: CASSDEGQGSSYEQYF. The whole variable domain, filled in from reference TRBV2 and TRBJ2-7, reads EPEVTQTPSHQVTQMGQEVILRCVPISNHLYFYWYRQILGQKVEFLVSFYNNEISEKSEIFDDQFSVERPDGSNFTLKIRSTKLEDSAMYFCASSDEGQGSSYEQYFGPGTRLTVT.

This clonotype appeared many times. The V gene is TRBV5-1, the J gene TRBJ2-1, with TRBD2 identical over 9 bases. The CDR3 covers 17 residues. Trimming cost V 4 bases and J 2 bases; bases outside gene matches: 10. Germline V CDR1 and CDR2: SGHRS, YFSETQ. As DNA, the CDR3 is TGCGCCAGCAGCCCCTCGACTAGCGGTCTGACCTACAATGAGCAGTTCTTC. Protein sequence: CASSPSTSGLTYNEQFF.

This clonotype came up many times. The chain has TRBV2 and TRBJ1-1; no clear D gene. This CDR3 is 13 amino acids long. Germline CDR1 reads SNHLY; CDR2 reads FYNNEI. V was pared by 7 bases and J by 8 bases, with 17 bases between. CDR3 coding DNA: TGTGCCAGCACCATATTCCAGGAGTCAGAAGCTTTCTTT. Translated, it gives CASTIFQESEAFF.

This clonotype has only one observation. V usage is TRBV12-3 or TRBV12-4 and J usage is TRBJ2-5; 8 nucleotides match TRBD2. There are 15 residues in the CDR3. The V and J ends lost 1 base and 4 bases, in that order; junction bases with no gene match: 5. CDR3 residues: CASSLGGGRGETQYF. The CDR3 nucleotides read TGTGCCAGCAGTTTAGGCGGGGGGCGTGGAGAGACCCAGTACTTC.

There are a few counts of this clonotype. The V call is TRBV2, the J call TRBJ1-6, with a weak D call TRBD1 (6 bases). This CDR3 comprises 15 residues. The germline V and J ends were trimmed by 5 bases and 9 bases, with 17 bases remaining between them. Germline V gene sequence: CDR1 SNHLY, CDR2 FYNNEI. CDR3 nucleotides: TGTGCCAGCAGTAGGGAACAGGGTTTTGGTTCACCCCTCCACTTT. Protein product: CASSREQGFGSPLHF.

This clonotype came up once. The chain is built from TRBV9 and TRBJ1-6, with TRBD1 matching 8 bases. Unmatched junction bases numbered 7, after V lost 4 bases and J lost 7 bases. CDR3 length: 15 residues. Per germline, CDR1 SGDLS and CDR2 YYNGEE. The DNA for the CDR3 is TGTGCCAGCAGCAAACGGACAGGGCTGAATTCACCCCTCCACTTT. Its protein is CASSKRTGLNSPLHF. The full variable domain, completed using reference TRBV9 and TRBJ1-6, is DSGVTQTPKHLITATGQRVTLRCSPRSGDLSVYWYQQSLDQGLQFLIQYYNGEERAKGNILERFSAQQFPDLHSELNLSSLELGDSALYFCASSKRTGLNSPLHFGNGTRLTVT.

The chain has TRBV15 and TRBJ1-1; tentative D call: TRBD1 (5 bases). The CDR3 spans 15 residues. Germline CDR1 LNHNV, CDR2 YYDKDF (reference sequence). Trimming cost V 0 bases and J 2 bases, with 10 bases left between them. DNA of the CDR3: TGTGCCACCAGCAGAGATGTCGGGGGTAACACTGAAGCTTTCTTT. Translated, it gives CATSRDVGGNTEAFF.

This clonotype occurred many times. CDR3 nucleotides: TGTGCCAGCAACCCTGCGGGGGTCCTTAACTACAATGAGCAGTTCTTC. It codes for CASNPAGVLNYNEQFF. The chain couples TRBV6-5 to TRBJ2-1; 7 nucleotides align to TRBD2. Germline V gene sequence: CDR1 MNHEY, CDR2 SVGAGI. Losses at the gene ends were 7 bases for V and 3 bases for J; bases not matched to a gene: 12. The CDR3 contains 16 residues.

This clonotype was seen many times. The chain recombines TRBV5-8 with TRBJ1-1; D not resolved. CDR1 is SGHTS and CDR2 is YDEGEE in the germline V gene. V lost 1 base, J lost 5 bases, and 6 bases lay in between. CDR3 length equals 12 residues. CDR3 region: CASSLFKTEAFF. The CDR3 region has the DNA TGTGCCAGCAGCTTGTTTAAGACTGAAGCTTTCTTT.

The chain recombines TRBV20-1 with TRBJ2-7, with TRBD2 identical over 9 bases. V lost 2 bases to trimming and J lost 5 bases; unmatched junction nucleotides: 10. This CDR3 contains 15 residues. CDR1 is DFQATT and CDR2 is SNEGSKA in the germline V gene (reference sequence). This CDR3 is CSARPPGTSFDEQYF. CDR3 sequence (DNA): TGCAGTGCTAGACCTCCCGGGACTAGCTTCGACGAGCAGTACTTC.

The gene calls are TRBV2 and TRBJ2-3, with TRBD2 identical over 9 bases. CDR1 and CDR2 from the germline V gene are SNHLY and FYNNEI. V lost 5 bases, J lost 5 bases, and 11 bases stayed unmatched. This CDR3 is 16 amino acids long. CDR3 region: CASSPLPAGGQDTQYF. Here the CDR3 DNA reads TGTGCCAGCAGTCCGCTCCCGGCGGGGGGGCAAGATACGCAGTATTTT. Based on the CDR3 plus reference TRBV2 and TRBJ2-3, the full variable domain is EPEVTQTPSHQVTQMGQEVILRCVPISNHLYFYWYRQILGQKVEFLVSFYNNEISEKSEIFDDQFSVERPDGSNFTLKIRSTKLEDSAMYFCASSPLPAGGQDTQYFGPGTRLTVL.

CDR3 bases: TGCGCCAGCAGCTGGGGAGGGACCCAGTACTTC. As protein: CASSWGGTQYF. The chain is built from TRBV5-1 and TRBJ2-5, with D possibly TRBD2 on 6 matching bases. With 3 bases removed from V and 7 bases from J, the gap between germline ends came to 7 bases. There are 11 residues in the CDR3. CDR1 is SGHRS and CDR2 is YFSETQ in the germline V gene.

This clonotype was observed many times. The rearrangement links TRBV4-2 to TRBJ2-2; 8 nucleotides line up with TRBD2. CDR3 length: 15 residues. V lost 4 bases to trimming and J lost 3 bases; unmatched junction nucleotides: 4. Germline V CDR1 and CDR2: LGHNA, YNFKEQ. Here the CDR3 reads CASSLGLVDTGELFF. The CDR3 nucleotides read TGTGCCAGCAGCCTGGGACTAGTCGACACCGGGGAGCTGTTTTTT.